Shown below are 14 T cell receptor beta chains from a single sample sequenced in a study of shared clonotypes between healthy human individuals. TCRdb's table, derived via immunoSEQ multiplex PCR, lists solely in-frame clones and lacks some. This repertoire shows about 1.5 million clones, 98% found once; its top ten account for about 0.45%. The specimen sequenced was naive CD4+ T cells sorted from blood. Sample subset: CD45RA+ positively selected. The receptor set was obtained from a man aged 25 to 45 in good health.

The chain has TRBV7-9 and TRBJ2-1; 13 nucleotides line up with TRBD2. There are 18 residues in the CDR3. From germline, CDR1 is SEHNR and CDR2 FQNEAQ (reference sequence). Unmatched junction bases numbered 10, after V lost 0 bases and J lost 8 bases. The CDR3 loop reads CASSLASLWTSGSDEQFF. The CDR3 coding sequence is TGTGCCAGCAGCTTAGCTAGCTTGTGGACTAGCGGGAGCGATGAGCAGTTCTTC. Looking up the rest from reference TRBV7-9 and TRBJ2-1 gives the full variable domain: DTGVSQNPRHKITKRGQNVTFRCDPISEHNRLYWYRQTLGQGPEFLTYFQNEAQLEKSRLLSDRFSAERPKGSFSTLEIQRTEQGDSAMYLCASSLASLWTSGSDEQFFGPGTRLTVL.

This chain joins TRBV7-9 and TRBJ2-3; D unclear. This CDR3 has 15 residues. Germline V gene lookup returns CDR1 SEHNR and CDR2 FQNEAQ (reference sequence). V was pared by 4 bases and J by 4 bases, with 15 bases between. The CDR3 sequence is CASSSSPLDADTQYF. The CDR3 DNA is TGTGCCAGCAGCTCAAGTCCCCTAGACGCAGATACGCAGTATTTT.

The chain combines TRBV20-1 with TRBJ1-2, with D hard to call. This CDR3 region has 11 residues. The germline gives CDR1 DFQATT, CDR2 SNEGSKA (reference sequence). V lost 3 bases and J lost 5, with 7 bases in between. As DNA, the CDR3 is TGCAGTGCTAGTAGAGCGTATGGCTACACCTTC. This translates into CSASRAYGYTF.

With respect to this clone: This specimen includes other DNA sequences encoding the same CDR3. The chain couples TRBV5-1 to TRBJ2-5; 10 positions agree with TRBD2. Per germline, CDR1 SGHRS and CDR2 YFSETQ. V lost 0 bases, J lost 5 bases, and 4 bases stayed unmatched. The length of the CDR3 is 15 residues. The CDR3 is CASSLGTSGEETQYF. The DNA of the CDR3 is TGCGCCAGCAGCTTGGGGACTAGCGGAGAGGAGACCCAGTACTTC.

The DNA of the CDR3 is TGTGCCAGCAGCCCACTGTACCCCGGGAGCAATGAGCAGTTCTTC. It translates to CASSPLYPGSNEQFF. J is TRBJ2-1 and V is TRBV7-2; tentative D call: TRBD2 (6 bases). Trimming stripped 5 bases from V and 6 bases from J, with 17 bases between. This CDR3 is 15 amino acids long. CDR1 is SGHTA, CDR2 FQGNSA, per germline.

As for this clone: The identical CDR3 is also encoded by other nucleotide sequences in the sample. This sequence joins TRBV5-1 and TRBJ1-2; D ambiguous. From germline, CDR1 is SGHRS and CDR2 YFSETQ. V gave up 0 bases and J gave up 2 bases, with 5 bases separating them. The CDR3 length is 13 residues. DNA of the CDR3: TGCGCCAGCAGCTTGGCGGACAACTATGGCTACACCTTC. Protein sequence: CASSLADNYGYTF.

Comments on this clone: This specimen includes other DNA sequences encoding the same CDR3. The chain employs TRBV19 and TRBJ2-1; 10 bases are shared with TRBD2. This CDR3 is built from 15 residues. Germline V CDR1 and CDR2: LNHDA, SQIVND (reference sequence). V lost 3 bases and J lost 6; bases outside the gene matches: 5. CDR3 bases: TGTGCCAGTAGTATTATAGCGGGAGGACCCAATGAGCAGTTCTTC. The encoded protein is CASSIIAGGPNEQFF.

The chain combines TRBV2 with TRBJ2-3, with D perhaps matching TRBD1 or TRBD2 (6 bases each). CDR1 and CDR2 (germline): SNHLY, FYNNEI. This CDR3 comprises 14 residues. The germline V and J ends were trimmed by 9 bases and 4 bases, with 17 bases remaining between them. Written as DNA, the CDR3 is TGTGCCAGTCTTTTAGGGGGGAGTTCAGATACGCAGTATTTT. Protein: CASLLGGSSDTQYF.

For the CDR3, the DNA is TGTGCCAGCAGTGTGTCAGGGAGCAATCAGCCCCAGCATTTT. This codes for CASSVSGSNQPQHF. V is TRBV25-1 and J is TRBJ1-5; maybe TRBD1 (5 bases). CDR3 length: 14 amino acids. In germline, CDR1 is MGHDK, CDR2 SYGVNS. V lost 4 bases, J lost 1 base, and 8 bases lay in between. Full variable domain (rest looked up from reference TRBV25-1 and TRBJ1-5): EADIYQTPRYLVIGTGKKITLECSQTMGHDKMYWYQQDPGMELHLIHYSYGVNSTEKGDLSSESTVSRIRTEHFPLTLESARPSHTSQYLCASSVSGSNQPQHFGDGTRLSIL.

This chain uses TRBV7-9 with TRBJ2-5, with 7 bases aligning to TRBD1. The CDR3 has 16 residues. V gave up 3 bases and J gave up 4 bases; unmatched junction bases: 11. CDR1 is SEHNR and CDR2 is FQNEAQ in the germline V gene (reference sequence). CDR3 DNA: TGTGCCAGCAGCTTTCTAATGGGACAGACCGTAGAGACCCAGTACTTC. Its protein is CASSFLMGQTVETQYF.

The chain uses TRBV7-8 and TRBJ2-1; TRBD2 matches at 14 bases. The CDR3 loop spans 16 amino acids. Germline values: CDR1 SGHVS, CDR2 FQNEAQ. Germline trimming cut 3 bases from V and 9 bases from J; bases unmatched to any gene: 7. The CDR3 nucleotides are TGTGCCAGCAGCTTCAGACTAGCGGGAGGGTTCAGTGAGCAGTTCTTC. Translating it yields CASSFRLAGGFSEQFF.

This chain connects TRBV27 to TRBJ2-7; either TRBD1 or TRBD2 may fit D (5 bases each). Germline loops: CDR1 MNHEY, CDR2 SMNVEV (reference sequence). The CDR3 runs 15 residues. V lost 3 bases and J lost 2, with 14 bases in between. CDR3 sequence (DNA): TGTGCCAGCAGTTTGGCCTGGGACGGGACCTACGAGCAGTACTTC. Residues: CASSLAWDGTYEQYF.

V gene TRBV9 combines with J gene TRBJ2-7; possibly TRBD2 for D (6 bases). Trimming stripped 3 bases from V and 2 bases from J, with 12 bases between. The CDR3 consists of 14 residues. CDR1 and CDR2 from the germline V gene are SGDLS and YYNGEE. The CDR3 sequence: CASSGRDSTYEQYF. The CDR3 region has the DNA TGTGCCAGCAGCGGCCGGGACTCCACCTACGAGCAGTACTTC. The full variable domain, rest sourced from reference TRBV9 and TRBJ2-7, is DSGVTQTPKHLITATGQRVTLRCSPRSGDLSVYWYQQSLDQGLQFLIQYYNGEERAKGNILERFSAQQFPDLHSELNLSSLELGDSALYFCASSGRDSTYEQYFGPGTRLTVT.

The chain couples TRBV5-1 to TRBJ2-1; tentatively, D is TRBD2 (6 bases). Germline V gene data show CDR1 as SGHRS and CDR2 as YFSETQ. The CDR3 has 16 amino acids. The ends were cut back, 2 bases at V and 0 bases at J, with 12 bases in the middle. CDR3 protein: CASSFRLGSSYNEQFF. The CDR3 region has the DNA TGCGCCAGCAGCTTCCGACTAGGCAGCTCCTACAATGAGCAGTTCTTC.